A selection of T cell receptor beta chains follows, all from one sample in a study of cytomegalovirus exposure and HLA in healthy donors. TCRdb's table, derived via immunoSEQ multiplex PCR, lists solely in-frame clones and lacks some. The sample holds under 200,000 clones, 68% seen once. The sequencing input was PBMCs. The receptors were sampled from a woman between 35 and 50 years old in good health and CMV-seropositive. CDR3s include the opening cysteine and the closing phenylalanine or tryptophan. A D gene is named only where the DNA matches it firmly. Part of the rows lack a size; the others show once, few, many or a class for expanded clones.

TRBD2	TRBJ2-5	-	TRBV27	CASSLSSLAGETQYF	TGTGCCAGCAGTTTATCGAGCCTAGCGGGAGAGACCCAGTACTTC
TRBD1	TRBJ2-7	few	TRBV25-1	CASNPRTGGDEQYF	TGTGCCAGCAATCCTCGGACAGGGGGCGACGAGCAGTACTTC
-	TRBJ1-6	-	TRBV15	CATSRDPGKQSPLHF	TGTGCCACCAGCAGAGATCCGGGTAAACAATCACCCCTCCACTTT
-	TRBJ2-7	-	TRBV11-2	CASSLVYSTPYEQYF	TGTGCCAGCAGCTTAGTGTATAGCACCCCCTACGAGCAGTACTTC
-	TRBJ1-4	-	TRBV4-3	CASSPRGGGREKLFF	TGCGCCAGCAGCCCGAGGGGGGGCGGTAGGGAAAAACTGTTTTTT
TRBD2	TRBJ2-5	few	TRBV6-6	CASSMNRGGLETQYF	TGTGCCAGCAGCATGAACCGGGGGGGCCTAGAGACCCAGTACTTC
-	TRBJ1-5	-	TRBV10-3	CAIRMGQGSNQPQHF	TGTGCCATCAGGATGGGGCAGGGGAGCAATCAGCCCCAGCATTTT
-	TRBJ1-2	-	TRBV28	CASSPIDRLGYTF	TGTGCCAGCAGTCCTATCGACAGATTGGGCTACACCTTC
-	TRBJ2-1	-	TRBV7-2	CASSLEPGQNEQFF	TGTGCCAGCAGCTTAGAGCCAGGGCAGAATGAGCAGTTCTTC
TRBD1	TRBJ1-5	few	TRBV18	CASSLGTGGSNQPQHF	TGTGCCAGCTCACTCGGGACAGGGGGTAGCAATCAGCCCCAGCATTTT
-	TRBJ2-7	-	TRBV28	CASTRLRVSGEQYF	TGTGCCAGTACACGACTCCGGGTTTCCGGCGAGCAGTACTTC
-	TRBJ2-5	-	TRBV12-5	CASGLAQAPETQYF	TGTGCTAGTGGTTTGGCCCAAGCGCCTGAGACCCAGTACTTC
-	TRBJ1-6	-	TRBV6-5	CASSYSRSSDSPLHF	TGTGCCAGCAGTTACTCGAGAAGCTCGGATTCACCCCTCCACTTT
TRBD2	TRBJ2-3	-	TRBV7-9	CASSPLAGTDTQYF	TGTGCCAGCAGCCCGCTAGCGGGCACAGATACGCAGTATTTT
TRBD2	TRBJ2-2	-	TRBV29-1	CSVEEHSGRGTGELFF	TGCAGCGTTGAAGAACATAGCGGGAGAGGTACCGGGGAGCTGTTTTTT
-	TRBJ1-3	-	TRBV4-2	CASSRTGSNSGNTIYF	TGTGCCAGCAGCCGAACCGGGAGCAACTCTGGAAACACCATATATTTT
TRBD2	TRBJ2-5	once	TRBV7-6	CASSPIIAGGGETQYF	TGTGCCAGCAGCCCAATCATAGCGGGAGGAGGAGAGACCCAGTACTTC
TRBD1	TRBJ1-2	-	TRBV5-1	CASSLGGTGPGYTF	TGCGCCAGCAGCTTGGGGGGGACAGGGCCTGGCTACACCTTC
TRBD2	TRBJ2-7	few	TRBV2	CASSKGLAGTYEQYF	TGTGCCAGCAGCAAAGGACTAGCGGGTACCTACGAGCAGTACTTC
TRBD1	TRBJ1-2	-	TRBV9	CASSPRTGLNYGYTF	TGTGCCAGCAGCCCGCGGACAGGGTTAAACTATGGCTACACCTTC
TRBD2	TRBJ2-5	-	TRBV7-9	CASSRSGGQETQYF	TGTGCCAGCAGCCGTAGCGGGGGCCAAGAGACCCAGTACTTC
-	TRBJ2-2	-	TRBV5-1	CASSLAGGVTGELFF	TGCGCCAGCAGCTTGGCTGGAGGGGTCACCGGGGAGCTGTTTTTT
-	TRBJ1-5	-	TRBV5-1	CASSLNGGSNQPQHF	TGCGCCAGCAGCTTGAATGGAGGGAGCAATCAGCCCCAGCATTTT
TRBD1	TRBJ1-6	-	TRBV5-1	CASSVTGANNSPLHF	TGCGCCAGCAGCGTAACAGGGGCCAATAATTCACCCCTCCACTTT
TRBD1	TRBJ1-2	-	TRBV9	CASRAAGTDNYGYTF	TGTGCCAGCAGGGCCGCCGGGACAGACAACTATGGCTACACCTTC
-	TRBJ2-3	-	TRBV5-1	CASSYRASSTDTQYF	TGCGCCAGCAGTTACAGGGCCTCTAGCACAGATACGCAGTATTTT
-	TRBJ2-2	-	TRBV6-5	CASSYIPGDTGELFF	TGTGCCAGCAGTTACATACCAGGGGACACCGGGGAGCTGTTTTTT
TRBD2	TRBJ2-3	-	TRBV18	CASSQIAGGRDTQYF	TGTGCCAGCTCTCAAATAGCGGGGGGGCGAGATACGCAGTATTTT
TRBD2	TRBJ2-1	-	TRBV4-3	CASSQRAGSRETEQFF	TGCGCCAGCAGCCAACGAGCGGGGTCCCGGGAAACAGAGCAGTTCTTC
-	TRBJ2-3	-	TRBV5-1	CASSLAGADADTQYF	TGCGCCAGCAGCTTGGCAGGGGCTGACGCAGATACGCAGTATTTT
-	TRBJ2-2	-	TRBV6-5	CASSYYSYLNTGELFF	TGTGCCAGCAGTTACTACAGTTATCTGAACACCGGGGAGCTGTTTTTT
-	TRBJ2-5	once	TRBV25-1	CASSVYGETQYF	TGTGCCAGCAGTGTTTACGGGGAGACCCAGTACTTC
-	TRBJ2-1	-	TRBV6-6	CASRPTVIPYNEQFF	TGTGCCAGCAGGCCGACAGTAATCCCCTACAATGAGCAGTTCTTC
-	TRBJ1-1	-	TRBV5-1	CASSLEQMNTEAFF	TGCGCCAGCAGCTTGGAACAGATGAACACTGAAGCTTTCTTT
TRBD2	TRBJ2-1	-	TRBV4-3	CASSQVPGTSGQQFF	TGCGCCAGCAGCCAAGTGCCAGGGACTAGCGGACAGCAGTTCTTC
-	TRBJ1-1	-	TRBV5-1	CASSPGQMNTEAFF	TGCGCCAGCAGCCCTGGACAGATGAACACTGAAGCTTTCTTT